The source of this TCR beta chain is a study of T cell changes during pregnancy in multiple sclerosis. Clones were read by immunoSEQ multiplex PCR, and TCRdb kept only the in-frame ones, dropping some. There are 55,000 or so clones in the sample; 80% to 95% occur only once, and approximately 0.58% lies in the top ten. Germline V lookup: CDR1 SGHNT, CDR2 YENEEA. J gave up 3 bases and V 4 bases, and 5 bases lay outside the gene matches. There are 15 residues in the CDR3. The source is a female donor with multiple sclerosis, enrolled in a pregnancy study. This rearrangement joins TRBV11-3 to TRBJ2-3, with 9 bases matching TRBD1. Sequencing used CD4+ T cells from peripheral blood mononuclear cells, obtained after pregnancy. The CDR3 region has the DNA TGTGCCAGCAGCTCCGGACAGGGGTGGACAGATACGCAGTATTTT. This encodes CASSSGQGWTDTQYF.